These 11 T cell receptor beta chains were sequenced from one sample in a study of Ad26.COV2.S vaccination and SARS-CoV-2 variants. The assay was immunoSEQ multiplex PCR, and TCRdb's table has in-frame clones only and misses some. The sample records roughly 350,000 clones, 80% to 90% being singletons. Treatment defined: some 19 received Ad26.COV2.S at low or high dose, single or two shots; about 5 received placebo; per-sample allocation not given. All samples were drawn on day 63, counting from the first vaccine or placebo injection. The input for sequencing was peripheral blood, taken in a trial of Ad26.COV2.S vaccine versus placebo. These receptors all stem from a person between 18 and 65 years old who received the Ad26.COV2.S COVID-19 vaccine or a placebo.

The J gene is TRBJ2-2, the V gene TRBV5-1, with D perhaps TRBD2 (6 bases). The V and J ends lost 5 bases and 7 bases respectively, with 15 bases between them. The germline CDR1 and CDR2 sequences are SGHRS and YFSETQ. This CDR3 has 14 residues. CDR3 sequence: CASRPQTGGGELFF. The CDR3 region has the DNA TGCGCCAGCAGGCCCCAGACCGGGGGCGGGGAGCTGTTTTTT.

This sequence joins TRBV19 and TRBJ1-3; TRBD1 agrees at 7 bases. After removal of 3 bases from V and 3 bases from J, the junction contained 5 bases not matched to a gene. The CDR3 loop spans 15 amino acids. Germline loops: CDR1 LNHDA, CDR2 SQIVND (reference sequence). Here the CDR3 reads CASSIGTALGNTIYF. CDR3 DNA sequence: TGTGCCAGTAGTATTGGGACAGCACTTGGAAACACCATATATTTT.

The J gene is TRBJ1-1, the V gene TRBV18, with 10 bases identical to TRBD1. There are 15 residues in the CDR3. With 0 bases clipped from V and 5 bases from J, the junction kept 3 bases outside the gene matches. From germline, CDR1 is KGHSH and CDR2 LQKENI. CDR3 DNA sequence: TGTGCCAGCTCACCACCCAGGACAGGGGGGACTGAAGCTTTCTTT. Amino acid sequence: CASSPPRTGGTEAFF.

The chain has TRBV4-1 and TRBJ2-4; TRBD1 or TRBD2 may be the D gene (5 bases each). Trimming left V 6 bases short and J 10 bases short, with 16 bases between. Germline loops: CDR1 MGHRA, CDR2 YSYEKL. This CDR3 has 13 amino acids. The CDR3 region is CASSLGPEAIQYF. The CDR3 DNA reads as TGCGCCAGCAGTTTGGGACCTGAAGCAATTCAGTACTTC.

The V call is TRBV5-1, the J call TRBJ2-2, with D possibly being TRBD1 (5 bases). Germline lookup yields CDR1 SGHRS and CDR2 YFSETQ. This CDR3 spans 15 amino acids. V was shortened by 1 base and J by 3 bases, with 10 bases between the two germline ends. The chain's CDR3 is CASSLQGSDTGELFF. The CDR3 DNA reads TGCGCCAGCAGCTTGCAGGGCTCGGACACCGGGGAGCTGTTTTTT.

V is TRBV5-6 and J is TRBJ1-6, with D possibly being TRBD1 (5 bases). V lost 0 bases, J lost 0 bases, and 7 bases lay in between. The CDR3 loop spans 16 amino acids. CDR1 is SGHDT and CDR2 is YYEEEE in the germline V gene. The CDR3 DNA follows: TGTGCCAGCAGCTTGGATAGGGGCTCCTATAATTCACCCCTCCACTTT. It yields the protein CASSLDRGSYNSPLHF.

This rearrangement joins TRBV3-1 (or the pseudogene TRBV3-2) to TRBJ2-1; 7 nucleotides line up with TRBD1. V dropped 1 base and J dropped 5; count of bases not matched to a gene: 2. The CDR3 is 14 residues long. Germline CDR1 reads LGHDT; CDR2 reads YNNKEL (reference sequence). CDR3 in DNA: TGTGCCAGCAGCCAAGGAACAGGGGACAATGAGCAGTTCTTC. Protein product: CASSQGTGDNEQFF.

The chain uses TRBV7-9 and TRBJ1-1, with D tentatively TRBD1 (6 bases). There are 15 residues in the CDR3. Per germline, CDR1 SEHNR and CDR2 FQNEAQ (reference sequence). Trimming shortened V by 3 bases and J by 0 bases, and 11 bases separated the two germline ends. As DNA, the CDR3 is TGTGCCAGCAGCTTGAACAGGGAGTTGAACACTGAAGCTTTCTTT. It translates to CASSLNRELNTEAFF.

The J gene is TRBJ2-1, the V gene TRBV5-4; D is tentatively TRBD1 or TRBD2 (6 bases each). V shed 5 bases and J shed 4 bases, with 16 bases lying between them. The CDR3 length is 15 residues. Germline V gene lookup returns CDR1 SGHNT and CDR2 YYREEE (reference sequence). For the CDR3, the DNA is TGTGCCAGCAGGTCCGGGACACGGGAGTACAATGAGCAGTTCTTC. It encodes CASRSGTREYNEQFF.

Many counts were recorded for this clone. The identical CDR3 is also encoded by other nucleotide sequences in the sample. This rearrangement joins TRBV7-2 to TRBJ1-5, with a possible D match to TRBD1 (5 bases). The CDR3 is made up of 14 amino acids. Germline V gene data show CDR1 as SGHTA and CDR2 as FQGNSA. The germline V and J ends were trimmed by 5 bases and 4 bases, with 12 bases remaining between them. The CDR3 loop is CASSPGGGNQPQHF. DNA for the CDR3: TGTGCCAGCAGCCCTGGGGGGGGAAATCAGCCCCAGCATTTT.

The chain employs TRBV27 and TRBJ1-2; 7 bases line up with TRBD1. The V segment lost 6 bases and the J segment 8 bases; nucleotides outside the gene matches: 18. From germline, CDR1 is MNHEY and CDR2 SMNVEV (reference sequence). The CDR3 contains 16 residues. This CDR3 reads CASRVSPTETGTGYTF. The CDR3 region has the DNA TGTGCCAGCAGAGTCTCTCCTACCGAGACAGGGACCGGCTACACCTTC.